This T cell receptor beta chain was recovered during a study of blood T cell repertoires in COVID-19. A remark on this clone: At the DNA level, this CDR3 is encoded by other sequences in the same sample as well.

Losses at the gene ends were 3 bases for V and 6 bases for J; bases not matched to a gene: 6. The germline gives CDR1 KGHDR, CDR2 SFDVKD. The CDR3 spans 16 residues. Under the authors' procedure: Estimation of nucleated cell counts relied on the amplification of reference gene primers. TCRdb keeps only in-frame clones here, not all; method: immunoSEQ multiplex PCR. V, J and clone size derive from that table, while D and trimming were established from the DNA sequence. This table holds roughly 500,000 clones, 75% to 90% found once. The study assigned cohorts using participant-reported clinical history. All recovered Cohort 3 donors got two negative PCRs, got clearance, or saw symptom resolution.

The J gene is TRBJ1-5, the V gene TRBV24-1, with 11 bases that match TRBD1. The sequence was obtained from a woman aged 55-69 years who had recovered from COVID-19. Sequenced sample: PBMCs or T cells enriched from blood (not recorded which). The CDR3 DNA is TGTGCCACCAGTGATCCCAGGACAGGGGGCGGTCAGCCCCAGCATTTT. It translates to CATSDPRTGGGQPQHF.